The 20 T cell receptor beta chains given below trace back to one sample, sequenced in a study of blood T cell repertoires in COVID-19. Libraries were prepared by immunoSEQ multiplex PCR; TCRdb keeps only in-frame clonotypes and omits some of them. The sample lists roughly 200,000 clones; over 70% were seen once. Sequenced material: peripheral blood. The source is a woman older than 75 with acute or convalescent COVID-19.

The V gene is TRBV21-1, the J gene TRBJ1-6; the D call of TRBD1 is as the table states it, not checked on the DNA. TRBV21-1 is a pseudogene. The CDR3 extends over 18 amino acids. CDR3 protein: CASSKGGDRGPDNSPLHF. The CDR3 DNA reads as TGTGCCAGCAGCAAGGGGGGAGACAGGGGCCCTGATAATTCACCCCTCCACTTT.

V gene TRBV5-6 combines with J gene TRBJ2-3, with D perhaps matching TRBD1 (6 bases). The CDR3 contains 14 residues. V lost 4 bases and J 4 bases, leaving 13 bases between the germline ends. Germline loops: CDR1 SGHDT, CDR2 YYEEEE. DNA of the CDR3: TGTGCCAGCAGCCTGATGGACAGACCAGATACGCAGTATTTT. It encodes CASSLMDRPDTQYF.

This chain joins TRBV19 and TRBJ1-4, with unresolved D. The germline V gene encodes CDR1 LNHDA and CDR2 SQIVND (reference sequence). V was clipped by 7 bases and J by 7 bases, with 13 bases between them. This CDR3 is 13 amino acids long. CDR3 sequence (DNA): TGTGCCAGTAATGGAGGGAGGACTGAAAAACTGTTTTTT. Protein sequence: CASNGGRTEKLFF.

V gene TRBV19 combines with J gene TRBJ2-3, with D perhaps TRBD2 (6 bases). The germline V gene has CDR1 LNHDA and CDR2 SQIVND (reference sequence). The V and J ends lost 3 bases and 5 bases respectively, with 12 bases between them. The CDR3 is 14 amino acids. Written as DNA, the CDR3 is TGTGCCAGTAGTATCGTGGGGGGTTTAGATACGCAGTATTTT. It codes for CASSIVGGLDTQYF.

This clone came up once. This rearrangement joins TRBV18 to TRBJ1-1, with 10 bases aligning to TRBD1. CDR3 length: 16 amino acids. The germline V gene encodes CDR1 KGHSH and CDR2 LQKENI. J gave up 0 bases and V 4 bases, and 5 bases lay outside the gene matches. CDR3 DNA sequence: TGTGCCAGCTCACGCGGGACAGGGGCCCTGAACACTGAAGCTTTCTTT. Encoded protein: CASSRGTGALNTEAFF.

The sample holds one count of this clone. The chain uses TRBV10-3 and TRBJ2-2, with 10 positions matching TRBD2. Trimming removed 6 bases from V and 4 bases from J; junction bases left unmatched: 8. CDR1 and CDR2 (germline): ENHRY, SYGVKD. There are 16 residues in the CDR3. In DNA, the CDR3 is TGTGCCATCAGCCCCAGCGGGGGGGAGGGCACCGGGGAGCTGTTTTTT. Its translation: CAISPSGGEGTGELFF.

The chain carries TRBV30 and TRBJ2-1, with 8 positions matching TRBD1. V lost 3 bases, J lost 15 bases, and 13 bases stayed unmatched. The CDR3 has 13 residues. In germline, CDR1 is GTSNPN, CDR2 SVGIG (reference sequence). CDR3 region: CAWSASGTGFPFF. In DNA form, the CDR3 reads TGTGCCTGGAGCGCCTCCGGGACAGGCTTCCCGTTCTTC.

The chain is built from TRBV5-4 and TRBJ1-2; 8 positions agree with TRBD1. Germline CDR1 reads SGHNT; CDR2 reads YYREEE (reference sequence). This CDR3 spans 12 amino acids. V lost 4 bases and J lost 7; bases outside the gene matches: 3. The CDR3 DNA reads as TGTGCCAGCAGCCACGACAGGGGTGGCTACACCTTC. Translated, it gives CASSHDRGGYTF.

A remark on this clone: A much bigger clone sits one base away, suggesting this may be a read error. Distinct nucleotide sequences in the sample also encode this CDR3. The chain has TRBV5-1 and TRBJ2-7; D is ambiguous. V was shortened by 0 bases and J by 0 bases, with 4 bases between the two germline ends. Per the germline V gene, CDR1 is SGHRS and CDR2 is YFSETQ. This CDR3 is 13 amino acids long. CDR3 sequence (DNA): TGCGCCAGCAGCTTGGACAACTCCTACGAGCAGTACTTC. Translating gives CASSLDNSYEQYF.

The genes are TRBV7-3 and TRBJ2-3; no clear D. CDR3 length equals 14 residues. Germline-derived CDR1 and CDR2 are SGHTA and FQGTGA. The V gene lost 2 bases and the J gene lost 4 bases, with 10 bases spanning the gap. The chain's CDR3 is CASSLSVSPDTQYF. The CDR3, as DNA: TGTGCCAGCAGCTTATCAGTTTCCCCAGATACGCAGTATTTT.

The DNA for the CDR3 is TGTGCCACATCCTCCCTGGGGCCGGGGGTATCACCCCTCCACTTT. This encodes CATSSLGPGVSPLHF. V gene TRBV6-5 combines with J gene TRBJ1-6; a possible D gene is TRBD1 (5 bases). The CDR3 is 15 amino acids. Per germline, CDR1 MNHEY and CDR2 SVGAGI. Trimming removed 10 bases from V and 10 bases from J, with 23 bases in between.

This chain uses TRBV5-3 with TRBJ1-5, with D perhaps TRBD1 (5 bases). TRBV5-3 is noted as an ORF with a role that remains uncertain. V was pared by 3 bases and J by 5 bases, with 9 bases between. This CDR3 has 13 amino acids. The CDR3 region has the DNA TGTGCCAGAAGCTCCCCCAGGGATCAGCCCCAGCATTTT. It codes for CARSSPRDQPQHF.

The V gene is TRBV28, the J gene TRBJ1-6; 7 positions match TRBD1. The germline V gene has CDR1 MDHEN and CDR2 SYDVKM. V was pared by 5 bases and J by 5 bases, with 6 bases of the junction left unmatched. There are 15 residues in the CDR3. Here the CDR3 reads CASSPRDRDNSPLHF. DNA of the CDR3: TGTGCCAGCAGTCCTCGGGACAGAGATAATTCACCCCTCCACTTT.

This clone was seen a single time. This rearrangement joins TRBV3-1 (or the pseudogene TRBV3-2) to TRBJ2-7, with D unresolved. CDR3 length equals 12 residues. Trimming took off 1 base at V and 3 bases at J, with 4 bases between the two ends. Germline V gene data show CDR1 as LGHDT and CDR2 as YNNKEL (reference sequence). The CDR3 spells CASSQASYEQYF. In nucleotides, the CDR3 is TGTGCCAGCAGCCAAGCGAGCTACGAGCAGTACTTC.

This chain connects TRBV6-5 to TRBJ1-1; D is ambiguous. Germline V gives CDR1 MNHEY, CDR2 SVGAGI. Trimming shortened V by 6 bases and J by 5 bases, and 7 bases separated the two germline ends. CDR3 length: 11 amino acids. The CDR3 DNA follows: TGTGCCAGCAGGGCGGGTACTGAAGCTTTCTTT. Translation gives CASRAGTEAFF.

The table lists this clone with a few counts. CDR3 region: CASSQDRAWEQYF. The CDR3 region has the DNA TGTGCCAGCAGCCAAGACAGGGCGTGGGAGCAGTACTTC. The chain uses TRBV3-1 (or the pseudogene TRBV3-2) and TRBJ2-7; tentatively, D is TRBD1 (5 bases). From germline, CDR1 is LGHDT and CDR2 YNNKEL (reference sequence). This CDR3 comprises 13 residues. Trimming cost V 0 bases and J 7 bases, with 10 bases left between them.

The rearrangement links TRBV29-1 to TRBJ1-1; possible D gene TRBD1, 5 bases. V shed 6 bases and J shed 5 bases, with 22 bases lying between them. Germline lookup yields CDR1 SQVTM and CDR2 ANQGSEA. This CDR3 region has 15 residues. The CDR3 spells CSVFMGWVGGTEAFF. The CDR3 coding sequence is TGCAGCGTGTTCATGGGCTGGGTGGGGGGGACTGAAGCTTTCTTT.

This clone was counted only a few times. The chain links TRBV9 to TRBJ2-5; 10 bases match TRBD2. Germline V lookup: CDR1 SGDLS, CDR2 YYNGEE. The CDR3 runs to 17 residues. The junction had 11 bases not matched to a gene; V was cut back by 1 base and J by 5 bases. The DNA for the CDR3 is TGTGCCAGCAGCGTATCCGCCATAGCGGGGGGCGCCGAGACCCAGTACTTC. It yields the protein CASSVSAIAGGAETQYF.

V gene TRBV10-2 combines with J gene TRBJ1-1; no clear D. The CDR3 covers 12 residues. The germline gives CDR1 WSHSY, CDR2 SAAADI. V lost 5 bases to trimming and J lost 1 base, with 5 bases between them. The CDR3 nucleotides read TGCGCCAGCAGTTACGGGAACACTGAAGCTTTCTTT. The encoded protein is CASSYGNTEAFF.

CDR3 coding DNA: TGTGCCAGCCGGACAGGGGGCTACGAGCAGTACTTC. Its translation: CASRTGGYEQYF. The rearrangement links TRBV2 to TRBJ2-7, with 10 positions matching TRBD1. The germline gives CDR1 SNHLY, CDR2 FYNNEI. CDR3 length: 12 residues. Trimming took 8 bases from V and 3 from J; bases not matched to a gene: 1.